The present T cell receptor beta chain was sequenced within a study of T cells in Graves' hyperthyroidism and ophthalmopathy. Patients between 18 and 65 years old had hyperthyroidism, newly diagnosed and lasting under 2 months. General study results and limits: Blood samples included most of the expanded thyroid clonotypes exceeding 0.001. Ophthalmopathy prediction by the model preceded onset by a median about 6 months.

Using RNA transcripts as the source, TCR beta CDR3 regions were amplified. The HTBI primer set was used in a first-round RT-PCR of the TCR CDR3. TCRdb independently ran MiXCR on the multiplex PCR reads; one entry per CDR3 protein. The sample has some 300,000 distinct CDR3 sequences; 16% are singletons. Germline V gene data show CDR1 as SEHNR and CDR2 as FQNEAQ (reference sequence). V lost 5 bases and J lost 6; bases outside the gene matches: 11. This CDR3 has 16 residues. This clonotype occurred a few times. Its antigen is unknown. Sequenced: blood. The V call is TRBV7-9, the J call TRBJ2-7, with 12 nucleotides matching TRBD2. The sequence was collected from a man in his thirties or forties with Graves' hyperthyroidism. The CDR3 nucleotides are TGTGCCAGCAGCGGGAAATCTCGACTAGCGGGAGTCGAGCAGTACTTC. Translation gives CASSGKSRLAGVEQYF.